The 9 T cell receptor beta chains given below trace back to one sample, sequenced in a study of blood T cell repertoires in COVID-19. Profiled with immunoSEQ multiplex PCR; TCRdb holds only in-frame clones, not every one. The sample shows about 200,000 clones, under 90% of them seen only once. Material: PBMCs or T cells enriched from blood (not recorded which). The source is a woman in her thirties with acute COVID-19.

The chain carries TRBV10-1 and TRBJ1-1; no definite D call. CDR3 length: 13 residues. CDR1 and CDR2 (germline): WNHNN, SYGVQD (reference sequence). Between the trimmed V and J ends, which lost 4 bases and 1 base, there was a span of 7 bases. The CDR3 loop is CASSGLKNTEAFF. In DNA, the CDR3 is TGCGCCAGCAGTGGACTAAAGAACACTGAAGCTTTCTTT.

This clone was seen only a few times. The chain employs TRBV25-1 and TRBJ2-1; no definite D call. The V end was cut by 2 bases, the J end by 5 bases, with 16 bases between. The CDR3 consists of 16 residues. CDR1 MGHDK and CDR2 SYGVNS come from the germline V gene. The CDR3 loop reads CASSEHQRVYNNEQFF. The CDR3 DNA reads TGTGCCAGCAGTGAACACCAGCGAGTCTACAACAATGAGCAGTTCTTC.

The CDR3 sequence is CAISESPGQSNEKLFF. CDR3 DNA: TGTGCCATCAGTGAGTCCCCGGGACAGTCTAATGAAAAACTGTTTTTT. The genes are TRBV10-3 and TRBJ1-4; TRBD1 agrees at 7 bases. Germline V lookup: CDR1 ENHRY, CDR2 SYGVKD. Trimming removed 0 bases from V and 3 bases from J; junction bases left unmatched: 4. This CDR3 has 16 amino acids.

This chain links TRBV5-1 with TRBJ1-2; maybe TRBD1 (6 bases). Germline CDR1 SGHRS, CDR2 YFSETQ. This CDR3 contains 13 residues. V lost 0 bases, J lost 8 bases, and 11 bases lay in between. CDR3 bases: TGCGCCAGCAGCTTGGCGGGAGGGGGAGGCTACACCTTC. Translating it yields CASSLAGGGGYTF.

The V call is TRBV14, the J call TRBJ2-7; 8 positions match TRBD1. Germline CDR1 reads SGHDN; CDR2 reads FVKESK. V lost 5 bases, J lost 0 bases, and 9 bases stayed unmatched. The CDR3 has 16 amino acids. The CDR3 reads CASSATGTGFSYEQYF. As DNA, the CDR3 is TGTGCCAGCAGCGCCACCGGGACAGGCTTCTCCTACGAGCAGTACTTC.

V is TRBV19 and J is TRBJ1-4, with 10 bases that match TRBD1. Trimming took 1 base from V and 7 from J; bases not matched to a gene: 6. This CDR3 contains 16 residues. The germline CDR1 and CDR2 sequences are LNHDA and SQIVND (reference sequence). The CDR3 sequence is CASSIVPGTGAEKLFF. CDR3 in DNA: TGTGCCAGTAGTATAGTCCCCGGGACAGGGGCTGAAAAACTGTTTTTT.

The chain has TRBV7-3 and TRBJ2-2, with TRBD2 matching over 12 bases. Germline CDR1 and CDR2: SGHTA and FQGTGA. V was clipped by 0 bases and J by 4 bases; unmatched bases: 9. The CDR3 runs to 19 residues. The CDR3 DNA follows: TGTGCCAGCAGCTTAACGCCTAGCGGGGGGGCCGTTGGCACCGGGGAGCTGTTTTTT. It yields the protein CASSLTPSGGAVGTGELFF.

The chain links TRBV5-1 to TRBJ1-2; perhaps TRBD1 as D (5 bases). Germline assignment: CDR1 SGHRS and CDR2 YFSETQ. V was cut by 4 bases and J by 2 bases, with 12 bases left in between. This CDR3 has 14 residues. The CDR3 DNA reads as TGCGCCAGCAGCCTCGACAGCTTGAACTATGGCTACACCTTC. The encoded protein is CASSLDSLNYGYTF.

V and J are TRBV9 and TRBJ2-3, with no clear D. CDR3 length: 14 residues. Germline V CDR1 and CDR2: SGDLS, YYNGEE. Trimming pared 0 bases from V and 4 bases from J, leaving 9 bases between. CDR3 bases: TGTGCCAGCAGCGTAGCTACTTCATCAGATACGCAGTATTTT. This encodes CASSVATSSDTQYF.